This T cell receptor beta chain was identified in a study of blood T cell repertoires in COVID-19. The V gene lost 1 base and the J gene lost 5 bases, with 11 bases spanning the gap. The CDR3 contains 15 residues. Germline loops: CDR1 LGHDT, CDR2 YNNKEL (reference sequence). This clone was recorded once. Assay: immunoSEQ multiplex PCR; the TCRdb copy retains only in-frame clones and omits some. The sample shows over 45,000 clones, around 86% of them seen only once. V gene TRBV3-1 (or the pseudogene TRBV3-2) combines with J gene TRBJ1-4; D remains unclear. The source material was peripheral blood. The clonotype comes from an elderly woman with acute or convalescent COVID-19. CDR3 nucleotides: TGTGCCAGCAGCCAAGGATGGAGGGAGAATGAAAAACTGTTTTTT. This gives the protein CASSQGWRENEKLFF.